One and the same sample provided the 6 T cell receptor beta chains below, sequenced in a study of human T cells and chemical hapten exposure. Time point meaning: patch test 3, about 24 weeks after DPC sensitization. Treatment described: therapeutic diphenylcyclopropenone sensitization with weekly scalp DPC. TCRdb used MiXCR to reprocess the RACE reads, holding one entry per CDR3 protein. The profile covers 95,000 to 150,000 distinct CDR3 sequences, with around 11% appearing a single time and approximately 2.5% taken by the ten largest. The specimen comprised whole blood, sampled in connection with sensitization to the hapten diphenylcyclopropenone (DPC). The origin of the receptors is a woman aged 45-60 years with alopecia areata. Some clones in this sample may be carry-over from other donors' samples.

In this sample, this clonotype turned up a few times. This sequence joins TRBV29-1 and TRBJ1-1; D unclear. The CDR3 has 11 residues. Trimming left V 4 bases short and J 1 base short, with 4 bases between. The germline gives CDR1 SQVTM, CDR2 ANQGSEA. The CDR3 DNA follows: TGCAGCGTTGGTAAGAACACTGAAGCTTTCTTT. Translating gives CSVGKNTEAFF.

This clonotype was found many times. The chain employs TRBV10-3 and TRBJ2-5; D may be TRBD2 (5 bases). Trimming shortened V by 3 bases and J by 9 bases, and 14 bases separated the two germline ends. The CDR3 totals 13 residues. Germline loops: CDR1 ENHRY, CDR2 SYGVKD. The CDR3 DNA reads TGTGCCATCAGTGATGGACTCCAACTATCCCAGTACTTC. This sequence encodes CAISDGLQLSQYF.

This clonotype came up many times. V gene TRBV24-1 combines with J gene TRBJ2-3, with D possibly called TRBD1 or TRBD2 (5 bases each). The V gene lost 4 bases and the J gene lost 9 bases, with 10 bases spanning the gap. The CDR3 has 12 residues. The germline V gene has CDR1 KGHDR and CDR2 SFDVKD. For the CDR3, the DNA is TGTGCCACCAGTGAGGGGACGTCAACGCAGTATTTT. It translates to CATSEGTSTQYF.

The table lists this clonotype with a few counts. CDR3 in DNA: TGCAGTGCTAGGACAGGGGCGACCGCTAACTATGGCTACACCTTC. Translation: CSARTGATANYGYTF. J is TRBJ1-2 and V is TRBV20-1; 8 bases are a match to TRBD1. V gave up 3 bases and J gave up 0 bases; unmatched junction bases: 6. Germline CDR1 and CDR2: DFQATT and SNEGSKA (reference sequence). This CDR3 spans 15 amino acids.

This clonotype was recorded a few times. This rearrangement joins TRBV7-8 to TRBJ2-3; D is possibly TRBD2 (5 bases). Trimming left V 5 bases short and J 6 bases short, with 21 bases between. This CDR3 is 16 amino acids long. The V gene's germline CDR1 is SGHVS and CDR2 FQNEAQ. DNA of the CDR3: TGTGCCAGCAGCCCCGAGAGCTTGGTAGCGACGGATACGCAGTATTTT. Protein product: CASSPESLVATDTQYF. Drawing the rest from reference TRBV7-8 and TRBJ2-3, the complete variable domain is GAGVSQSPRYKVAKRGQDVALRCDPISGHVSLFWYQQALGQGPEFLTYFQNEAQLDKSGLPSDRFFAERPEGSVSTLKIQRTQQEDSAVYLCASSPESLVATDTQYFGPGTRLTVL.

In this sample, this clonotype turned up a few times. The CDR3 region has the DNA TGTGCCAGCAGCTTATCACAAGGGCTCCGCGGGAGGGACGATAGCTCCTACAATGAGCAGTTCTTC. Translation: CASSLSQGLRGRDDSSYNEQFF. The genes are TRBV7-9 and TRBJ2-1; 9 bases are shared with TRBD2. V was clipped by 2 bases and J by 0 bases; unmatched bases: 20. Germline V gene data show CDR1 as SEHNR and CDR2 as FQNEAQ (reference sequence). CDR3 length: 22 residues.